These 32 T cell receptor beta chains came from one sample sequenced in a study of blood T cell repertoires in COVID-19. Sequencing was performed with immunoSEQ multiplex PCR; in TCRdb, only in-frame clones are kept and a portion is missing. Of around 320,000 clones listed, over 85% are singletons. Sequencing was performed on PBMCs or T cells enriched from blood (not recorded which). The receptors here all came from a woman in her forties or fifties who had been exposed to COVID-19.

This chain uses TRBV19 with TRBJ1-2; 7 nucleotides agree with TRBD1. CDR1 and CDR2 (germline): LNHDA, SQIVND (reference sequence). J was trimmed by 5 bases and V by 11 bases; bases with no gene match: 8. The CDR3 loop spans 12 amino acids. The CDR3 sequence: CASRQGGYGYTF. In DNA, the CDR3 is TGTGCCTCGAGACAGGGAGGATATGGCTACACCTTC.

The chain is built from TRBV30 and TRBJ2-7, with D perhaps TRBD2 (5 bases). The V gene's germline CDR1 is GTSNPN and CDR2 SVGIG (reference sequence). This CDR3 contains 12 residues. Trimming stripped 2 bases from V and 7 bases from J, with 12 bases between. CDR3 region: CAWSSGIGEQYF. The CDR3 region has the DNA TGTGCCTGGAGTTCCGGGATCGGGGAGCAGTACTTC. The entire variable domain, with the rest obtained from reference TRBV30 and TRBJ2-7, is as follows: SQTIHQWPATLVQPVGSPLSLECTVEGTSNPNLYWYRQAAGRGLQLLFYSVGIGQISSEVPQNLSASRPQDRQFILSSKKLLLSDSGFYLCAWSSGIGEQYFGPGTRLTVT.

This chain joins TRBV6-5 and TRBJ1-2; TRBD1 agrees at 9 bases. Looked up from germline, CDR1 is MNHEY and CDR2 is SVGAGI. The CDR3 is 15 residues long. J gave up 8 bases and V 5 bases, and 12 bases lay outside the gene matches. CDR3 amino acids: CASSNPGQGSGGYTF. The CDR3 DNA reads as TGTGCCAGCAGTAACCCGGGACAGGGATCGGGCGGCTACACCTTC.

The rearrangement joins TRBV28 to TRBJ1-1; maybe TRBD1 (6 bases). CDR3 length equals 13 residues. V lost 8 bases and J 0 bases, leaving 10 bases between the germline ends. Germline V gene sequence: CDR1 MDHEN, CDR2 SYDVKM. The CDR3 DNA reads TGTGCCAGCCCACAGGGACTGAACACTGAAGCTTTCTTT. This translates into CASPQGLNTEAFF.

V gene TRBV7-6 combines with J gene TRBJ1-5; D unclear. CDR1 is SGHVS, CDR2 FNYEAQ, per germline. The CDR3 consists of 14 residues. Trimming left V 4 bases short and J 2 bases short, with 9 bases between. CDR3 nucleotide sequence: TGTGCCAGCAGCTCCCGACATGGCAATCAGCCCCAGCATTTT. Encoded protein: CASSSRHGNQPQHF.

V gene TRBV15 combines with J gene TRBJ2-1; TRBD2 aligns across 8 bases. Germline assignment: CDR1 LNHNV and CDR2 YYDKDF (reference sequence). CDR3 length: 14 amino acids. After removal of 5 bases from V and 9 bases from J, the junction contained 9 bases not matched to a gene. CDR3: CATSLPGGGLEQFF. The CDR3 bases are TGTGCCACCAGCCTCCCTGGCGGGGGGCTTGAGCAGTTCTTC.

V usage is TRBV2 and J usage is TRBJ2-7; weak D call: TRBD1 (6 bases). Per the germline V gene, CDR1 is SNHLY and CDR2 is FYNNEI. The CDR3 consists of 13 residues. V gave up 3 bases and J gave up 13 bases, with 19 bases separating them. CDR3 sequence (DNA): TGTGCCAGCAGTGAGGGACGGACAGCTACGAAATACTTC. The encoded protein is CASSEGRTATKYF.

The CDR3 protein is CASSSQTGEQFF. For the CDR3, the DNA is TGTGCCAGCAGCTCTCAGACGGGTGAGCAGTTCTTC. The chain carries TRBV3-1 (or the pseudogene TRBV3-2) and TRBJ2-1, with D unclear. Germline V gene lookup returns CDR1 LGHDT and CDR2 YNNKEL (reference sequence). The CDR3 covers 12 residues. With 5 bases removed from V and 9 bases from J, the gap between germline ends came to 11 bases.

This clone was counted between two and nine times. The J gene is TRBJ1-6, the V gene TRBV5-4; no clear D. With 0 bases removed from V and 2 bases from J, the gap between germline ends came to 9 bases. The CDR3 sequence is 16 residues long. Germline V gene sequence: CDR1 SGHNT, CDR2 YYREEE (reference sequence). CDR3 loop: CASSLAGGTYNSPLHF. The CDR3 nucleotides are TGTGCCAGCAGCTTGGCCGGAGGGACCTATAATTCACCCCTCCACTTT.

The chain links TRBV13 to TRBJ2-7; 10 bases agree with TRBD1. The germline V gene has CDR1 PRHDT and CDR2 FYEKMQ (reference sequence). The CDR3 runs to 15 residues. With V trimmed by 5 bases and J by 0 bases, 4 bases remained unmatched. This chain's CDR3 is CASSPRDRGSYEQYF. CDR3 coding DNA: TGTGCCAGCAGCCCCCGGGACAGGGGCTCCTACGAGCAGTACTTC.

This chain links TRBV10-3 with TRBJ1-2; D remains unclear. The germline CDR1 and CDR2 sequences are ENHRY and SYGVKD. Trimming cost V 3 bases and J 3 bases, with 5 bases left between them. The length of the CDR3 is 12 residues. The CDR3 DNA is TGTGCCATCAGTGAACTGGACTATGGCTACACCTTC. Its translation is CAISELDYGYTF.

The CDR3, as DNA: TGTGCCAGCAGGATAAGGAAGGGACTAGCAACAGATACGCAGTATTTT. Residues: CASRIRKGLATDTQYF. The rearrangement uses TRBV2 and TRBJ2-3; TRBD2 matches 9 bases. Unmatched junction bases numbered 10, after V lost 6 bases and J lost 3 bases. This CDR3 contains 16 residues. Germline V CDR1 and CDR2: SNHLY, FYNNEI.

The V gene is TRBV28, the J gene TRBJ2-5, with D possibly matching TRBD1 (6 bases). Germline CDR1 reads MDHEN; CDR2 reads SYDVKM. The CDR3 totals 13 residues. Between the trimmed V and J ends, which lost 6 bases and 2 bases, there was a span of 10 bases. The CDR3 coding sequence is TGTGCCAGCAGCGACGGACAGCAAGAGACCCAGTACTTC. It translates to CASSDGQQETQYF.

Remarks on this clone: Compared with germline, one end of the junction differs, possibly owing to a read error. J is TRBJ1-2 and V is TRBV10-3; D may be TRBD1 (5 bases). This CDR3 is built from 13 residues. Germline-derived CDR1 and CDR2 are ENHRY and SYGVKD. As DNA, the CDR3 is TGTGCCATCAGTGAGGACAGTGCCTATGACTACACCTTC. This codes for CAISEDSAYDYTF.

The chain is built from TRBV11-2 and TRBJ2-7, with D maybe TRBD2 (5 bases). The V end lost 4 bases, the J end lost 1 base, and 11 bases lay between the germline ends. Germline V CDR1 and CDR2: SGHAT, FQNNGV. The CDR3 is 14 amino acids. CDR3: CASSSLRGSYEQYF. In DNA, the CDR3 is TGTGCCAGCAGCTCCCTTCGGGGTTCCTACGAGCAGTACTTC. The variable domain in full, with the rest retrieved from reference TRBV11-2 and TRBJ2-7, is EAGVAQSPRYKIIEKRQSVAFWCNPISGHATLYWYQQILGQGPKLLIQFQNNGVVDDSQLPKDRFSAERLKGVDSTLKIQPAKLEDSAVYLCASSSLRGSYEQYFGPGTRLTVT.

The sample holds one count of this clone. This sequence joins TRBV19 and TRBJ1-5, with 10 bases matching TRBD1. The V and J ends lost 3 bases and 6 bases, in that order; junction bases with no gene match: 11. Per the germline V gene, CDR1 is LNHDA and CDR2 is SQIVND (reference sequence). This CDR3 is 17 amino acids long. The CDR3 DNA reads as TGTGCCAGTAGTATGACAGGGGGCGTCAATAGCGTTCAGCCCCAGCATTTT. Residues: CASSMTGGVNSVQPQHF.

The gene calls are TRBV28 and TRBJ2-7, with TRBD1 matching over 9 bases. V dropped 6 bases and J dropped 5; count of bases not matched to a gene: 5. Per the germline V gene, CDR1 is MDHEN and CDR2 is SYDVKM. This CDR3 is 13 amino acids long. CDR3 in amino acids: CASSRDRVHEQYF. CDR3 coding DNA: TGTGCCAGCAGCCGGGACAGGGTCCACGAGCAGTACTTC.

The chain's CDR3 is CASSFKGAGYTF. CDR3 DNA sequence: TGTGCCAGCAGTTTTAAGGGGGCGGGCTACACCTTC. The V gene is TRBV28, the J gene TRBJ1-2; 7 bases map to TRBD1. This CDR3 spans 12 amino acids. Trimming cost V 3 bases and J 8 bases; bases outside gene matches: 3. Germline V lookup: CDR1 MDHEN, CDR2 SYDVKM.

The genes are TRBV9 and TRBJ2-5; D possibly corresponds to TRBD1 (6 bases). V lost 0 bases, J lost 5 bases, and 11 bases lay in between. There are 14 residues in the CDR3. Germline loops: CDR1 SGDLS, CDR2 YYNGEE. This chain's CDR3 is CASSVVGGTETQYF. The CDR3 bases are TGTGCCAGCAGCGTAGTAGGGGGAACGGAGACCCAGTACTTC.

This clone is a singleton in its sample. Other DNA sequences of this sample code for an identical CDR3. The rearrangement uses TRBV5-1 and TRBJ1-5; D unresolved. The CDR3 totals 13 residues. The germline gives CDR1 SGHRS, CDR2 YFSETQ. V lost 4 bases and J 2 bases, leaving 7 bases between the germline ends. The CDR3 sequence is CASSPEGNQPQHF. CDR3 in DNA: TGCGCCAGCAGCCCCGAGGGCAATCAGCCCCAGCATTTT.

The CDR3 here is CASSARGTAINTEAFF. CDR3 bases: TGTGCCAGCAGCGCGAGAGGGACAGCCATTAATACTGAAGCTTTCTTT. The V gene is TRBV9, the J gene TRBJ1-1, with 7 bases lining up with TRBD1. Germline loops: CDR1 SGDLS, CDR2 YYNGEE. Trimming at V came to 3 bases and at J to 5 bases, leaving 13 bases not matched to a gene. The CDR3 runs to 16 residues.

The chain recombines TRBV4-1 with TRBJ1-6, with D perhaps TRBD1 (6 bases). Germline V lookup: CDR1 MGHRA, CDR2 YSYEKL. V lost 5 bases and J 10 bases, leaving 21 bases between the germline ends. The CDR3 runs to 16 residues. The DNA of the CDR3 is TGCGCCAGCAGCATGTGGGACATTCGGGAGGGCTCACCCCTCCACTTT. It codes for CASSMWDIREGSPLHF.

The CDR3 here is CASRANGGGYSNQPQHF. The CDR3 DNA is TGTGCCAGTAGAGCCAACGGCGGGGGATATAGCAATCAGCCCCAGCATTTT. The V gene is TRBV19, the J gene TRBJ1-5; perhaps TRBD1 as D (5 bases). The germline V gene has CDR1 LNHDA and CDR2 SQIVND (reference sequence). V lost 6 bases, J lost 0 bases, and 18 bases lay in between. The CDR3 contains 17 residues.

V is TRBV27 and J is TRBJ1-1, with D possibly matching TRBD1 (6 bases). Germline V gives CDR1 MNHEY, CDR2 SMNVEV (reference sequence). The CDR3 runs 15 residues. Trimming removed 7 bases from V and 2 bases from J, with 17 bases in between. DNA for the CDR3: TGTGCCAGCAAAGAAAGGGGGTTCGGTAACACTGAAGCTTTCTTT. This sequence encodes CASKERGFGNTEAFF.

The chain joins TRBV12-3 or TRBV12-4 to TRBJ1-5, with 8 bases fitting TRBD1. This CDR3 is built from 13 residues. V trimming: 2 bases; J trimming: 9 bases; junction bases outside the gene matches: 3. Here the CDR3 reads CASSLSTGGPQHF. In DNA form, the CDR3 reads TGTGCCAGCAGTTTAAGCACAGGGGGGCCCCAGCATTTT.

The V gene is TRBV18, the J gene TRBJ1-4, with 8 nucleotides matching TRBD1. V shed 8 bases, J shed 8 bases, and the junction held 4 bases outside the gene matches. Germline-derived CDR1 and CDR2 are KGHSH and LQKENI. The CDR3 sequence is 12 residues long. In nucleotides, the CDR3 is TGTGCCAGCCAGACAGGGGAGGAAAAACTGTTTTTT. It codes for CASQTGEEKLFF.

The chain employs TRBV6-5 and TRBJ2-2; 7 positions agree with TRBD2. The CDR3 sequence is 15 residues long. Germline V gene lookup returns CDR1 MNHEY and CDR2 SVGAGI. Losses at the gene ends were 7 bases for V and 3 bases for J; bases not matched to a gene: 8. DNA of the CDR3: TGTGCCAGCAACAACGAGGGGAGGGACACCGGGGAGCTGTTTTTT. This gives the protein CASNNEGRDTGELFF.

The table lists this clone with a few counts. V gene TRBV5-8 combines with J gene TRBJ1-2; 7 positions agree with TRBD1. The V gene's germline CDR1 is SGHTS and CDR2 YDEGEE. This CDR3 spans 14 amino acids. The junction had 11 bases not matched to a gene; V was cut back by 4 bases and J by 8 bases. For the CDR3, the DNA is TGTGCCAGCAGCCGCGGGACAGCCACGAGGGGCTACACCTTC. Translating gives CASSRGTATRGYTF.

V and J are TRBV4-1 and TRBJ1-4, with a tentative D call TRBD1 (5 bases). Trimming removed 0 bases at V and 10 bases at J, with 15 bases between. Germline V gene lookup returns CDR1 MGHRA and CDR2 YSYEKL. CDR3 length: 15 amino acids. The CDR3 region is CASSQDVTPGGKLFF. The DNA for the CDR3 is TGCGCCAGCAGCCAAGATGTCACCCCGGGGGGAAAACTGTTTTTT.

The V and J genes are TRBV5-1 and TRBJ2-2; 13 bases are a match to TRBD2. The CDR3 sequence is 19 residues long. With V trimmed by 3 bases and J by 4 bases, 12 bases remained unmatched. The germline gives CDR1 SGHRS, CDR2 YFSETQ. The CDR3 nucleotides read TGCGCCAGCAGCTATGGAGGACTGGGACTAGCGGGGTCCACCGGGGAGCTGTTTTTT. It translates to CASSYGGLGLAGSTGELFF.

This clone was seen only a few times. The gene calls are TRBV10-3 and TRBJ1-5; D remains unclear. Per the germline V gene, CDR1 is ENHRY and CDR2 is SYGVKD. The CDR3 contains 17 residues. V lost 11 bases, J lost 2 bases, and 25 bases lay in between. The CDR3 sequence: CASRSGFDLMGNQPQHF. The DNA of the CDR3 is TGTGCCTCCCGATCGGGTTTTGATCTTATGGGCAATCAGCCCCAGCATTTT.

The sample holds a few counts of this clone. The rearrangement joins TRBV3-1 (or the pseudogene TRBV3-2) to TRBJ1-3; D not resolved. V lost 0 bases and J 0 bases, leaving 6 bases between the germline ends. CDR3 length: 15 residues. Germline V gene data show CDR1 as LGHDT and CDR2 as YNNKEL (reference sequence). The CDR3 spells CASSQDPSSGNTIYF. In DNA form, the CDR3 reads TGTGCCAGCAGCCAAGATCCCTCCTCTGGAAACACCATATATTTT.